The 32 T cell receptor beta chains presented below share a single source sample, sequenced in a study of cytomegalovirus exposure and HLA in healthy donors. 60 Vbeta and 13 Jbeta primers were used in PCR. Assay used: immunoSEQ multiplex PCR; TCRdb lists only in-frame clones, some missing. The sample lists tens of thousands of clones; about four fifths were seen once. The material sequenced was PBMCs. Every receptor here comes from a woman aged 25 to 39 in good health and CMV-seronegative.

The V gene is TRBV5-6, the J gene TRBJ1-4; D is perhaps TRBD1 (6 bases). Germline loops: CDR1 SGHDT, CDR2 YYEEEE. The CDR3 extends over 14 amino acids. V lost 4 bases and J lost 8, with 15 bases in between. The CDR3, as DNA: TGTGCCAGCAGCCAAGGGACAAGCAGGGAAAAACTGTTTTTT. The encoded protein is CASSQGTSREKLFF.

This chain uses TRBV7-9 with TRBJ1-2; D may be TRBD1 (5 bases). Trimming left V 2 bases short and J 6 bases short, with 16 bases between. Germline lookup yields CDR1 SEHNR and CDR2 FQNEAQ (reference sequence). This CDR3 spans 15 amino acids. As DNA, the CDR3 is TGTGCCAGCAGCTTATTTCTCGGCAGGGAAAATGGCTACACCTTC. Protein: CASSLFLGRENGYTF. The entire variable domain, with the rest obtained from reference TRBV7-9 and TRBJ1-2, is as follows: DTGVSQNPRHKITKRGQNVTFRCDPISEHNRLYWYRQTLGQGPEFLTYFQNEAQLEKSRLLSDRFSAERPKGSFSTLEIQRTEQGDSAMYLCASSLFLGRENGYTFGSGTRLTVV.

This clone was detected only a few times. The CDR3 reads CSVETGLYEQYF. In DNA form, the CDR3 reads TGCAGCGTCGAGACAGGGTTGTACGAGCAGTACTTC. The chain has TRBV29-1 and TRBJ2-7; 7 bases align to TRBD1. The CDR3 runs 12 residues. The V and J ends lost 6 bases and 4 bases, in that order; junction bases with no gene match: 6. CDR1 is SQVTM, CDR2 ANQGSEA, per germline.

The CDR3: CASSQEGFGLAGGRDEQFF. In DNA, the CDR3 is TGCGCCAGCAGCCAAGAGGGATTTGGACTAGCGGGAGGAAGGGATGAGCAGTTCTTC. The chain combines TRBV4-1 with TRBJ2-1; 14 positions match TRBD2. The CDR3 totals 19 residues. V trimming: 0 bases; J trimming: 8 bases; junction bases outside the gene matches: 12. Germline-derived CDR1 and CDR2 are MGHRA and YSYEKL.

The chain combines TRBV11-2 with TRBJ1-5; the D is unclear. The ends were cut back, 5 bases at V and 4 bases at J, with 9 bases in the middle. The CDR3 loop spans 13 amino acids. From germline, CDR1 is SGHAT and CDR2 FQNNGV. The chain's CDR3 is CASSTRGNQPQHF. Here the CDR3 DNA reads TGTGCCAGCAGCACCCGGGGTAATCAGCCCCAGCATTTT.

A few counts support this clone. V usage is TRBV9 and J usage is TRBJ1-2, with D possibly matching TRBD1 (6 bases). This CDR3 region has 15 residues. Germline assignment: CDR1 SGDLS and CDR2 YYNGEE. V dropped 0 bases and J dropped 12 bases, with 21 bases sitting between them. CDR3: CASSVEGGGGSPNTF. The CDR3 bases are TGTGCCAGCAGCGTAGAGGGGGGGGGCGGAAGCCCAAACACCTTC.

The chain joins TRBV5-5 to TRBJ2-7; tentative D call: TRBD1 (5 bases). Germline lookup yields CDR1 SGHKS and CDR2 YYEKEE (reference sequence). The V gene lost 2 bases and the J gene lost 5 bases, with 14 bases spanning the gap. This CDR3 region has 14 residues. The CDR3 DNA reads as TGTGCCAGCAGCTTATGGGAACAGGCAAACGAGCAGTACTTC. This encodes CASSLWEQANEQYF.

This clone was found a few times. The chain uses TRBV5-6 and TRBJ1-6; D is possibly TRBD1 (5 bases). The germline gives CDR1 SGHDT, CDR2 YYEEEE. V was shortened by 4 bases and J by 7 bases, with 15 bases between the two germline ends. This CDR3 has 15 residues. In DNA, the CDR3 is TGTGCCAGCAGCCCAGACGGGGGTGGAAATTCACCCCTCCACTTT. Encoded protein: CASSPDGGGNSPLHF.

The V and J genes are TRBV10-3 and TRBJ2-7; a weak D match, TRBD2 (6 bases). The CDR3 consists of 15 residues. CDR1 and CDR2 (germline): ENHRY, SYGVKD. CDR3 protein: CASSPGDFSAYEQYV. The CDR3 DNA reads TGTGCCAGCAGTCCCGGGGACTTCAGCGCCTACGAGCAGTACGTC.

This chain's CDR3 is CASSSGQGALEAFF. The CDR3 DNA sequence: TGTGCCAGCAGCTCTGGACAGGGGGCCCTTGAAGCTTTCTTT. The rearrangement joins TRBV7-9 to TRBJ1-1; 11 bases are shared with TRBD1. V shed 4 bases, J shed 7 bases, and the junction held 5 bases outside the gene matches. The CDR3 is 14 residues long. Germline CDR1 is SEHNR and CDR2 is FQNEAQ (reference sequence).

This clone showed up just a few times. V and J are TRBV15 and TRBJ1-5; 8 bases are shared with TRBD1. V was pared by 8 bases and J by 4 bases, with 4 bases of the junction left unmatched. The CDR3 consists of 13 residues. Germline assignment: CDR1 LNHNV and CDR2 YYDKDF (reference sequence). The CDR3 here is CATARQGNQPQHF. The CDR3 DNA is TGTGCCACCGCCCGACAGGGGAATCAGCCCCAGCATTTT.

The V call is TRBV28, the J call TRBJ1-5; 7 positions match TRBD1. Germline lookup yields CDR1 MDHEN and CDR2 SYDVKM. The CDR3 extends over 16 amino acids. The J segment lost 6 bases and the V segment lost 3 bases, leaving 11 bases of the junction unmatched. The CDR3 sequence: CASSLPDRDLSQPQHF. CDR3 DNA: TGTGCCAGCAGTTTGCCAGACAGGGACCTAAGTCAGCCCCAGCATTTT.

The chain employs TRBV5-4 and TRBJ2-2; TRBD1 might be the D (7 bases). V was trimmed by 2 bases and J by 0 bases, leaving 14 bases between them. The CDR3 totals 17 residues. From germline, CDR1 is SGHNT and CDR2 YYREEE (reference sequence). The CDR3 is CASSFFRGAANTGELFF. In nucleotides, the CDR3 is TGTGCCAGCAGCTTTTTCAGGGGGGCTGCGAACACCGGGGAGCTGTTTTTT.

The rearrangement uses TRBV7-2 and TRBJ2-1; TRBD2 matches 8 bases. Germline V gene lookup returns CDR1 SGHTA and CDR2 FQGNSA. This CDR3 has 14 residues. The J segment lost 7 bases and the V segment lost 4 bases, leaving 6 bases of the junction unmatched. This CDR3 reads CASSSPGLENEQFF. The DNA for the CDR3 is TGTGCCAGCAGCTCTCCGGGACTAGAGAATGAGCAGTTCTTC.

The chain has TRBV6-6 and TRBJ2-7; weak D call: TRBD2 (6 bases). This CDR3 spans 13 amino acids. Germline CDR1 MNHNY, CDR2 SVGAGI (reference sequence). V was shortened by 8 bases and J by 5 bases, with 16 bases between the two germline ends. The CDR3 spells CASSWDPSDEQYV. Here the CDR3 DNA reads TGTGCCAGCTCTTGGGACCCTAGCGACGAGCAGTACGTC.

This chain links TRBV5-8 with TRBJ1-6; no firm D call. CDR3 length: 17 residues. Trimming stripped 0 bases from V and 11 bases from J, with 21 bases between. Germline values: CDR1 SGHTS, CDR2 YDEGEE. CDR3 amino acids: CASSLDTADAGMAPLHF. CDR3 in DNA: TGTGCCAGCAGCTTGGATACAGCCGACGCAGGCATGGCACCCCTCCACTTT.

The chain carries TRBV19 and TRBJ2-5; 12 bases are a match to TRBD2. The germline gives CDR1 LNHDA, CDR2 SQIVND (reference sequence). The CDR3 runs 18 residues. V gave up 3 bases and J gave up 1 base; unmatched junction bases: 9. In nucleotides, the CDR3 is TGTGCCAGTAGTATGAGGCTAGCGGGAGGGAGGGCCCAAGAGACCCAGTACTTC. Translation gives CASSMRLAGGRAQETQYF.

The rearrangement uses TRBV27 and TRBJ1-5, with D unresolved. The V end was cut by 5 bases, the J end by 9 bases, with 17 bases between. The CDR3 consists of 14 residues. The germline V gene has CDR1 MNHEY and CDR2 SMNVEV (reference sequence). The CDR3 loop reads CASSPRLASRPQHF. In DNA form, the CDR3 reads TGTGCCAGCAGTCCCCGACTGGCGAGTAGGCCCCAGCATTTT.

By proportion, this clone is large (0.1 to 1%). The chain recombines TRBV25-1 with TRBJ2-5; 13 bases are a match to TRBD2. The CDR3 consists of 16 residues. CDR1 and CDR2 (germline): MGHDK, SYGVNS. The V gene end was trimmed by 3 bases and the J gene end by 5 bases; junction bases not matched to a gene: 6. In DNA, the CDR3 is TGTGCCAGCAGTGACATACTAGCGGGGGGGGTGGAGACCCAGTACTTC. It codes for CASSDILAGGVETQYF.

For the CDR3, the DNA is TGTGCCAGCAGCCAAACCGGGACAGCTTATGGCTACACCTTC. Translation: CASSQTGTAYGYTF. The chain recombines TRBV16 with TRBJ1-2, with 7 bases identical to TRBD1. The V gene's germline CDR1 is KGHSY and CDR2 FQNENV. J gave up 5 bases and V 2 bases, and 5 bases lay outside the gene matches. This CDR3 region has 14 residues.

This clone has a handful of counts. CDR3 DNA sequence: TGTGCCAGCAGTCCGGGACTTAACCGGTACGAGCAGTACTTC. Translated, it gives CASSPGLNRYEQYF. V usage is TRBV2 and J usage is TRBJ2-7; a possible D gene is TRBD2 (6 bases). Looked up from germline, CDR1 is SNHLY and CDR2 is FYNNEI. The V end was cut by 5 bases, the J end by 4 bases, with 15 bases between. The CDR3 is 14 residues long.

The chain carries TRBV10-3 and TRBJ2-5; D is undetermined. This CDR3 spans 13 amino acids. Trimming cost V 2 bases and J 2 bases, with 6 bases left between them. Germline loops: CDR1 ENHRY, CDR2 SYGVKD. The DNA of the CDR3 is TGTGCCATCAGTGAGGGCAGACAAGAGACCCAGTACTTC. It is translated as CAISEGRQETQYF.

The chain is built from TRBV6-1 and TRBJ2-7, with D possibly being TRBD2 (5 bases). The germline V gene has CDR1 MNHNS and CDR2 SASEGT. Trimming removed 4 bases from V and 2 bases from J, with 18 bases in between. This CDR3 is 16 amino acids long. The CDR3 reads CASSATTGVYTYEQYF. The DNA for the CDR3 is TGTGCCAGCAGTGCTACAACCGGGGTCTATACCTACGAGCAGTACTTC.

In this sample, this clone turned up once. V usage is TRBV5-6 and J usage is TRBJ2-3; 8 bases are a match to TRBD2. The junction had 9 bases not matched to a gene; V was cut back by 4 bases and J by 2 bases. Looked up from germline, CDR1 is SGHDT and CDR2 is YYEEEE. This CDR3 has 16 amino acids. The CDR3 nucleotides are TGTGCCAGCAGCCCGGGGGGGCCTAGCCACACAGATACGCAGTATTTT. It is translated as CASSPGGPSHTDTQYF.

The V and J genes are TRBV5-4 and TRBJ1-1; no definite D call. Between the trimmed V and J ends, which lost 1 base and 0 bases, there was a span of 7 bases. Germline V CDR1 and CDR2: SGHNT, YYREEE (reference sequence). The CDR3 is 14 residues long. CDR3 nucleotides: TGTGCCAGCAGCTTGAAGACAATGAACACTGAAGCTTTCTTT. It codes for CASSLKTMNTEAFF.

Remarks on this clone: Sequence at one end of the junction differs from germline and may be a read error. The J gene is TRBJ2-3, the V gene TRBV27; 7 positions match TRBD2. This CDR3 is 15 amino acids long. Germline values: CDR1 MNHEY, CDR2 SMNVEV (reference sequence). The CDR3 sequence: CASILPSGSTDTQYF. CDR3 nucleotide sequence: TGTGCCAGCATTTTACCTAGCGGTAGCACAGATACGCAGTATTTT.

The table lists this clone with a count of one. The V gene is TRBV9, the J gene TRBJ2-1, with 7 positions matching TRBD2. Germline assignment: CDR1 SGDLS and CDR2 YYNGEE. The V segment lost 3 bases and the J segment 7 bases; nucleotides outside the gene matches: 10. The CDR3 loop spans 15 amino acids. This chain's CDR3 is CASSGGLNGINEQFF. The CDR3 nucleotides read TGTGCCAGCAGCGGGGGACTAAACGGGATAAATGAGCAGTTCTTC.

The rearrangement joins TRBV29-1 to TRBJ1-1; perhaps TRBD1 as D (5 bases). Germline loops: CDR1 SQVTM, CDR2 ANQGSEA. The CDR3 has 15 amino acids. Trimming left V 2 bases short and J 1 base short, with 14 bases between. The CDR3 reads CSVESRDWRNTEAFF. Here the CDR3 DNA reads TGCAGCGTTGAATCGCGGGACTGGAGGAACACTGAAGCTTTCTTT.

This chain connects TRBV7-9 to TRBJ2-2; D possibly corresponds to TRBD2 (5 bases). This CDR3 region has 13 residues. Trimming shortened V by 1 base and J by 8 bases, and 8 bases separated the two germline ends. Looked up from germline, CDR1 is SEHNR and CDR2 is FQNEAQ (reference sequence). CDR3: CASSLVGKGELFF. Written as DNA, the CDR3 is TGTGCCAGCAGCTTAGTCGGGAAAGGGGAGCTGTTTTTT.

The CDR3 sequence: CASRRGLAGGHWDTQYF. In DNA, the CDR3 is TGTGCCAGCAGACGGGGCCTAGCGGGAGGGCATTGGGATACGCAGTATTTT. The genes are TRBV27 and TRBJ2-3; 12 bases fit TRBD2. The CDR3 covers 17 residues. Germline assignment: CDR1 MNHEY and CDR2 SMNVEV (reference sequence). Trimming took 6 bases from V and 6 from J; bases not matched to a gene: 13.

The genes are TRBV29-1 and TRBJ2-2, with 16 bases aligning to TRBD2. In germline, CDR1 is SQVTM, CDR2 ANQGSEA. V trimming: 4 bases; J trimming: 5 bases; junction bases outside the gene matches: 7. The CDR3 covers 17 residues. CDR3 loop: CSVAGTSGRARTGELFF. CDR3 nucleotide sequence: TGCAGCGTTGCGGGGACTAGCGGGAGGGCCAGGACCGGGGAGCTGTTTTTT.

This chain joins TRBV6-6 and TRBJ1-5; tentatively, D is TRBD1 (5 bases). V was cut by 2 bases and J by 2 bases, with 7 bases left in between. There are 14 residues in the CDR3. Germline V lookup: CDR1 MNHNY, CDR2 SVGAGI (reference sequence). CDR3 amino acids: CASSYGAGNQPQHF. Written as DNA, the CDR3 is TGTGCCAGCAGTTACGGGGCGGGCAATCAGCCCCAGCATTTT.